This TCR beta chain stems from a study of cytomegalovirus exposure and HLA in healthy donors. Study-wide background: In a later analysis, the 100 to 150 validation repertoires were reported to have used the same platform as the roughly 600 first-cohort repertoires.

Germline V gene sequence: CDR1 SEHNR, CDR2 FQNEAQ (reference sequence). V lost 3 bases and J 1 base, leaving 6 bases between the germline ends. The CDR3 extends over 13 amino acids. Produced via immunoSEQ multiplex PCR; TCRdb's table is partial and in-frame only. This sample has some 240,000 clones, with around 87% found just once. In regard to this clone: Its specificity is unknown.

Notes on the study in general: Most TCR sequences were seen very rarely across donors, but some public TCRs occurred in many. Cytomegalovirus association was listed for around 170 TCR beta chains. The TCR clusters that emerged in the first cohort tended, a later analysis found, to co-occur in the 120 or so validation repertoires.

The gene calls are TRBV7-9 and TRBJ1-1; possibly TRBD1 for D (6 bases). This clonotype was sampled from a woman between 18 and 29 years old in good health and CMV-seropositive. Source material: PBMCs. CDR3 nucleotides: TGTGCCAGCAGCTTGACAGGGAACACTGAAGCTTTCTTT. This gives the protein CASSLTGNTEAFF.